This entry concerns a single TCR beta chain. What it binds is not known. This sample stems from a study of response to subunit inactivated influenza vaccine. This CDR3 is built from 14 residues. The germline CDR1 and CDR2 sequences are DFQATT and SNEGSKA (reference sequence). V dropped 4 bases and J dropped 0 bases, with 12 bases sitting between them. Study observations and caveats: Authors proposed each seasonal influenza vaccination draws in few new T cells.

TCRdb ran MiXCR on the RT-PCR reads and lists one entry per CDR3 protein. The sample gives roughly 760,000 distinct CDR3 sequences, 21% of which show up once; roughly a tenth is in the top ten. The starting material was PBMCs from blood, obtained about 5 days after vaccination. The sequence was obtained from a man between 50 and 59 years old who received an inactivated influenza vaccine. V is TRBV20-1 and J is TRBJ1-1; D perhaps matches TRBD1 (6 bases). The CDR3 sequence is CSAIGGRLNTEAFF. The CDR3 region has the DNA TGCAGTGCTATCGGGGGCCGGTTGAACACTGAAGCTTTCTTT.